The clone carrying this T cell receptor beta chain was detected ten times or more. The V gene's germline CDR1 is SGHTA and CDR2 FQGNSA. This CDR3 spans 18 amino acids. The ends lost 1 base at V and 4 bases at J; junction bases unmatched: 8. MiXCR was run by TCRdb on the reads, yielding one entry per CDR3 protein. The repertoire holds roughly 280,000 distinct CDR3 sequences, with roughly 9% as singletons. This sample was taken from a study of T cell repertoires in cytomegalovirus infection. Study information: CMV infection and matching HLA type were both indicated by public TCR beta signatures.

The V and J genes are TRBV7-2 and TRBJ2-2; 11 nucleotides agree with TRBD1. Material for sequencing was PBMCs. The TCR was taken from a human donor in good health (CMV status not recorded). Some clones in this sample may be carry-over from other donors' samples. CDR3 in amino acids: CASSLVAGQGAGTGELFF. The CDR3 DNA reads as TGTGCCAGCAGCTTAGTTGCAGGACAGGGGGCAGGCACCGGGGAGCTGTTTTTT.